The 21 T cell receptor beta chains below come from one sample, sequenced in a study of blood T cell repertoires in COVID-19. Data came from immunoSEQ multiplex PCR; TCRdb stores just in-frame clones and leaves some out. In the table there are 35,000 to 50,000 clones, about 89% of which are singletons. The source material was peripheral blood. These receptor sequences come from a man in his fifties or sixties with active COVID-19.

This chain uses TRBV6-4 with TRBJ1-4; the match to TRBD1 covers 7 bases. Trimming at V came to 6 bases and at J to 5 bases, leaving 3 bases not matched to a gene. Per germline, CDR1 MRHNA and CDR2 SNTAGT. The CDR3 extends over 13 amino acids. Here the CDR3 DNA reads TGTGCCAGCAGAACGGGACAGAATGAAAAACTGTTTTTT. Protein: CASRTGQNEKLFF.

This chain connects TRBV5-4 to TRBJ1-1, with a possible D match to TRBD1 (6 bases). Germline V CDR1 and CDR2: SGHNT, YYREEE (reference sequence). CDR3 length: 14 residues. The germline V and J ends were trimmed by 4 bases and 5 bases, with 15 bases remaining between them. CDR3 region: CASSHRVRWTEAFF. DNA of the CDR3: TGTGCCAGCAGCCACAGGGTCAGGTGGACTGAAGCTTTCTTT.

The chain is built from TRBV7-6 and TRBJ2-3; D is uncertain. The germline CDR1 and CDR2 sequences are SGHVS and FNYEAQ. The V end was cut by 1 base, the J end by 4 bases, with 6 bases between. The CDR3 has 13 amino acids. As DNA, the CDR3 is TGTGCCAGCAGCTTAGTTCGTGCAGATACGCAGTATTTT. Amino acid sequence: CASSLVRADTQYF.

The CDR3 nucleotides read TGTGCCACCAGCAGGCTAGCGGGCCAGCGACAGTTCTTC. This gives the protein CATSRLAGQRQFF. V is TRBV15 and J is TRBJ2-1, with 8 bases lining up with TRBD2. The CDR3 is 13 amino acids. V was pared by 3 bases and J by 13 bases, with 8 bases of the junction left unmatched. CDR1 LNHNV and CDR2 YYDKDF come from the germline V gene (reference sequence).

The CDR3 bases are TGTGCCAGCAGTGAACAGGGGGCCGGCTACACCTTC. Residues: CASSEQGAGYTF. The chain recombines TRBV2 with TRBJ1-2, with 8 bases that match TRBD1. Germline V CDR1 and CDR2: SNHLY, FYNNEI. This CDR3 region has 12 residues. Trimming cost V 2 bases and J 8 bases; bases outside gene matches: 1.

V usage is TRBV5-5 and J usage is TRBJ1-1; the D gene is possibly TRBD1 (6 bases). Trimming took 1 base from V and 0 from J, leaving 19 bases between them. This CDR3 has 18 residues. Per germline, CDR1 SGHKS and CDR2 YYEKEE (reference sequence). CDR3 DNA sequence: TGTGCCAGCAGCTTGAATCGATTGGACAGTCTTATGAACACTGAAGCTTTCTTT. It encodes CASSLNRLDSLMNTEAFF. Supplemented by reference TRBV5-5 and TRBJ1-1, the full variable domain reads DAGVTQSPTHLIKTRGQQVTLRCSPISGHKSVSWYQQVLGQGPQFIFQYYEKEERGRGNFPDRFSARQFPNYSSELNVNALLLGDSALYLCASSLNRLDSLMNTEAFFGQGTRLTVV.

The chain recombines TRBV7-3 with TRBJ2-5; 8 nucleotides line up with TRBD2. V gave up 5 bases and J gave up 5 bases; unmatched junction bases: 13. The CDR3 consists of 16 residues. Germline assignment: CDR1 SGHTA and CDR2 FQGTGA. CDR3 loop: CASSALGAGGRETQYF. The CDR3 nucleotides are TGTGCCAGCAGCGCCCTCGGGGCGGGGGGTAGGGAGACCCAGTACTTC.

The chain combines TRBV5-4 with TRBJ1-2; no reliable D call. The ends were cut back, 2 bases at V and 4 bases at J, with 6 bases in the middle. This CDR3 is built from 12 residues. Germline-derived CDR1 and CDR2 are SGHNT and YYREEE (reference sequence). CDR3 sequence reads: CASSFQAYGYTF. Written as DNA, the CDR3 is TGTGCCAGCAGCTTCCAGGCCTATGGCTACACCTTC.

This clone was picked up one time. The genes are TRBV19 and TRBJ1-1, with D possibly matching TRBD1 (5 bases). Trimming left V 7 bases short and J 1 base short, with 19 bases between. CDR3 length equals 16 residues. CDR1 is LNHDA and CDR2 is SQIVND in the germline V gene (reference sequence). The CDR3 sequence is CASNLPGAGQNTEAFF. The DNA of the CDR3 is TGTGCCAGTAACCTCCCTGGGGCAGGTCAGAACACTGAAGCTTTCTTT.

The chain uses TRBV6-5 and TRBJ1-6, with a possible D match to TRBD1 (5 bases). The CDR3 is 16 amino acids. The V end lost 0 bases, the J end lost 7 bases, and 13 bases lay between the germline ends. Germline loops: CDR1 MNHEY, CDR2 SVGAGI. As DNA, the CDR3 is TGTGCCAGCAGTTACTCGGCAGGGCTTGAAAATTCACCCCTCCACTTT. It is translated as CASSYSAGLENSPLHF.

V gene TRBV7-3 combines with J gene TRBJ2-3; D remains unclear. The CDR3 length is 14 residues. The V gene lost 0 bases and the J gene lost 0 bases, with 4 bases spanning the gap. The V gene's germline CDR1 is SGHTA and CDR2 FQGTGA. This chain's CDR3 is CASSLTASTDTQYF. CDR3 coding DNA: TGTGCCAGCAGCTTAACAGCTAGCACAGATACGCAGTATTTT.

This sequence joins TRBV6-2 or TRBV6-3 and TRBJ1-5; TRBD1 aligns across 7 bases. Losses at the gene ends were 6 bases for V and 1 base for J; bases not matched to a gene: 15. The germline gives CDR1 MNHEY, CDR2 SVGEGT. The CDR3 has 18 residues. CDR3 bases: TGTGCCAGCAGCCACTCTCTCCGGGACAGCCTGAGCAATCAGCCCCAGCATTTT. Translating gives CASSHSLRDSLSNQPQHF.

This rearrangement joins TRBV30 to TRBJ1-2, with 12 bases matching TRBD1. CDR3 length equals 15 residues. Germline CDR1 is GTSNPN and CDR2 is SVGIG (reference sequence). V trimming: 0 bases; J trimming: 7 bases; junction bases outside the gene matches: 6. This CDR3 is CAWSVRGTGGRGYTF. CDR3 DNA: TGTGCCTGGAGTGTACGTGGGACAGGGGGCCGTGGCTACACCTTC.

The CDR3 DNA reads as TGTGCCAGCAGCTTAGACACTGGGCTTCTTTTCTTTGCCCTGCTATACGGCTACACCTTC. Translated: CASSLDTGLLFFALLYGYTF. The chain joins TRBV11-2 to TRBJ1-2; D unresolved. Germline V lookup: CDR1 SGHAT, CDR2 FQNNGV. The CDR3 runs 20 residues. The germline V and J ends were trimmed by 0 bases and 8 bases, with 31 bases remaining between them.

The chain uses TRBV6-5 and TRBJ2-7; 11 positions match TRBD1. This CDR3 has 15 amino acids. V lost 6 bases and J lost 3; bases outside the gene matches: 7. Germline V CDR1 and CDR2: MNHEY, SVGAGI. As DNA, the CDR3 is TGTGCCAGCAGAAGGGGACAGGGGGGTTTCTACGAGCAGTACTTC. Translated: CASRRGQGGFYEQYF.

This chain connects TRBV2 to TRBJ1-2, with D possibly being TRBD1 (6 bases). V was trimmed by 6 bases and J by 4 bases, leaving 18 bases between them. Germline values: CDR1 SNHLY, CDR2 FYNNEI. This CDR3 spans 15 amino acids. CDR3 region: CASRLTRTDFYGYTF. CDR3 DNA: TGTGCCAGCAGACTCACTAGGACAGACTTCTATGGCTACACCTTC.

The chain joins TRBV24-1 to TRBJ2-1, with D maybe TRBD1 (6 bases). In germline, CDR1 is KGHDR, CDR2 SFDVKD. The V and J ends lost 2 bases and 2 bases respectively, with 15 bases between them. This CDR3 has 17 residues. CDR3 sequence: CATSDSGGQSAYNEQFF. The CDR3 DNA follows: TGTGCCACCAGTGATTCGGGTGGACAGTCGGCCTACAATGAGCAGTTCTTC.

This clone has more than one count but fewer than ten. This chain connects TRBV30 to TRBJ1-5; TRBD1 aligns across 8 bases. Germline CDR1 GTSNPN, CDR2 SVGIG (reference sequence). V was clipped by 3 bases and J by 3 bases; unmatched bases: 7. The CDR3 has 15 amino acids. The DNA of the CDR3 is TGTGCCTGGAGCTCACAGACAGGGGTCAATCAGCCCCAGCATTTT. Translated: CAWSSQTGVNQPQHF. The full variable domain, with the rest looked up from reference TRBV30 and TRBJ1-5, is SQTIHQWPATLVQPVGSPLSLECTVEGTSNPNLYWYRQAAGRGLQLLFYSVGIGQISSEVPQNLSASRPQDRQFILSSKKLLLSDSGFYLCAWSSQTGVNQPQHFGDGTRLSIL.

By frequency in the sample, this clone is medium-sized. The CDR3 nucleotides are TGTGCCACCAGCCTCATGCGGAAAGGGGACGAGCAGTACTTC. It encodes CATSLMRKGDEQYF. V and J are TRBV15 and TRBJ2-7, with a tentative D call TRBD1 (5 bases). The CDR3 has 14 amino acids. The germline CDR1 and CDR2 sequences are LNHNV and YYDKDF (reference sequence). Trimming shortened V by 5 bases and J by 5 bases, and 16 bases separated the two germline ends.

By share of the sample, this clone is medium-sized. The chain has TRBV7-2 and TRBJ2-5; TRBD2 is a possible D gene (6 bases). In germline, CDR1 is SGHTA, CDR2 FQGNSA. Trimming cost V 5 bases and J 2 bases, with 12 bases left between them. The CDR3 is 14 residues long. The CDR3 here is CASSPAGTQETQYF. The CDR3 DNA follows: TGTGCCAGCAGCCCGGCCGGGACTCAAGAGACCCAGTACTTC. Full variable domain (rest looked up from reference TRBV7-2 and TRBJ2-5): GAGVSQSPSNKVTEKGKDVELRCDPISGHTALYWYRQSLGQGLEFLIYFQGNSAPDKSGLPSDRFSAERTGGSVSTLTIQRTQQEDSAVYLCASSPAGTQETQYFGPGTRLLVL.

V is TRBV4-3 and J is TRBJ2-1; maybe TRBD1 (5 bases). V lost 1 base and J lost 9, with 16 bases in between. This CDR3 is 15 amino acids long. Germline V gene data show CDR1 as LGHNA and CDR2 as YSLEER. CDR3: CASSQGPQGFGEQFF. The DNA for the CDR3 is TGCGCCAGCAGCCAAGGTCCCCAGGGATTCGGTGAGCAGTTCTTC.